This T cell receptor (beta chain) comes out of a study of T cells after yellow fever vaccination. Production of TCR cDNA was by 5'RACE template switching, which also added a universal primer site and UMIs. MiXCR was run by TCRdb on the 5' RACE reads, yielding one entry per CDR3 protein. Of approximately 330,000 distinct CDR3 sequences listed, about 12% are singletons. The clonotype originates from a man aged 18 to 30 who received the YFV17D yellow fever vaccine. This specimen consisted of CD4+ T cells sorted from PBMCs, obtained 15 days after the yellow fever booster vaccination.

Written as DNA, the CDR3 is TGTGCCAGCAGCTTCCCTAGCGGGGGGTACTCAGATACGCAGTATTTT. This encodes CASSFPSGGYSDTQYF. The gene calls are TRBV3-1 and TRBJ2-3; 11 bases match TRBD2. V lost 5 bases, J lost 4 bases, and 8 bases stayed unmatched. The germline CDR1 and CDR2 sequences are LGHDT and YNNKEL (reference sequence). The CDR3 has 16 amino acids.